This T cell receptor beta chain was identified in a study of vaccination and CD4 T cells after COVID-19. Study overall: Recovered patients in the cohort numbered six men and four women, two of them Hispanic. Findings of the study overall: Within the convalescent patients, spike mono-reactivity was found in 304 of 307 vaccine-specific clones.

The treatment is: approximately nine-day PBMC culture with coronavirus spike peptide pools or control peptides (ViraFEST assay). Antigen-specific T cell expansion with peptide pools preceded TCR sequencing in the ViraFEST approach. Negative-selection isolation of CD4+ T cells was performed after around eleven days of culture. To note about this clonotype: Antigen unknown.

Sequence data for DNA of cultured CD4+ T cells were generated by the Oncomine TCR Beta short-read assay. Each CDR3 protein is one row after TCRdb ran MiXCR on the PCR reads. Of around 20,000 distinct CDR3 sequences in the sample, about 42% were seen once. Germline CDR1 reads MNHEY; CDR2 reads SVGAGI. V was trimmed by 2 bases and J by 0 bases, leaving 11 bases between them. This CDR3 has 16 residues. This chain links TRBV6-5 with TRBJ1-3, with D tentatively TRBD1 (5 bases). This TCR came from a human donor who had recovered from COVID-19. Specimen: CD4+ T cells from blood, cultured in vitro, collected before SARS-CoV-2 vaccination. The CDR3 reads CASSYGRGSSGNTIYF. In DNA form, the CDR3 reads TGTGCCAGCAGTTACGGTCGGGGCAGCTCTGGAAACACCATATATTTT.